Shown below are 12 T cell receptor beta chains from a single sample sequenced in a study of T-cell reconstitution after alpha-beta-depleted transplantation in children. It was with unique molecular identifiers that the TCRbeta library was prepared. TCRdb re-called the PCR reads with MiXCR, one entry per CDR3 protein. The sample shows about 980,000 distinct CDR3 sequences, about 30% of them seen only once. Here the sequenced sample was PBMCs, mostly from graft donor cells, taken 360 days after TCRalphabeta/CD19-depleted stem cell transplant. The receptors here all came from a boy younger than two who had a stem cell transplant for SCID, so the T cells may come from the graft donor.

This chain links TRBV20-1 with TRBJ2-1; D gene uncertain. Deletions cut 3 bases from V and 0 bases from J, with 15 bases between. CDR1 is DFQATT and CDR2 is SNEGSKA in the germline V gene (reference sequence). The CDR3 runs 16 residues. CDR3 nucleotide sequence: TGCAGTGCTAGTTATTCGGTGGCCCGCTCCTACAATGAGCAGTTCTTC. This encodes CSASYSVARSYNEQFF.

In DNA form, the CDR3 reads TGTGCCAGCAGTTCCCTAGCGGGGGGCCAATACAATGAGCAGTTCTTC. The encoded protein is CASSSLAGGQYNEQFF. This sequence joins TRBV12-3 or TRBV12-4 and TRBJ2-1; 11 bases agree with TRBD2. V trimming: 4 bases; J trimming: 4 bases; junction bases outside the gene matches: 6. There are 16 residues in the CDR3.

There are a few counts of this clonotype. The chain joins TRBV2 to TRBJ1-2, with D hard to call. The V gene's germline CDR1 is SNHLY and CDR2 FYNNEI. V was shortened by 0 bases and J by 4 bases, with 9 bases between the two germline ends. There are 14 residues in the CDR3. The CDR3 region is CASSEAVQGYGYTF. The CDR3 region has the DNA TGTGCCAGCAGTGAAGCAGTCCAAGGCTATGGCTACACCTTC.

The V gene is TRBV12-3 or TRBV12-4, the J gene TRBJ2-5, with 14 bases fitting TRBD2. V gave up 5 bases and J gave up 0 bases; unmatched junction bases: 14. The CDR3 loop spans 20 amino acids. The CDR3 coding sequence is TGTGCCAGCAGTACTATCCCGGGACTAGCGGGGGCCCGGTACCAAGAGACCCAGTACTTC. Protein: CASSTIPGLAGARYQETQYF.

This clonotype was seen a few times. CDR3 in amino acids: CASRLIRGNSWNTEAFF. The DNA for the CDR3 is TGTGCCAGCAGATTGATTCGCGGGAACAGTTGGAACACTGAAGCTTTCTTT. This chain links TRBV12-3 or TRBV12-4 with TRBJ1-1; the D is unclear. With 6 bases removed from V and 1 base from J, the gap between germline ends came to 21 bases. The CDR3 runs to 17 residues.

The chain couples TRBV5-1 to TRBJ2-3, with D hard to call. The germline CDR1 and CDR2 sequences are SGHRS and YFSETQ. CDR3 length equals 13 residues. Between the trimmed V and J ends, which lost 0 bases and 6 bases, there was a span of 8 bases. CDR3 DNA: TGCGCCAGCAGCTTGGACGCCTTGGATACGCAGTATTTT. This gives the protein CASSLDALDTQYF.

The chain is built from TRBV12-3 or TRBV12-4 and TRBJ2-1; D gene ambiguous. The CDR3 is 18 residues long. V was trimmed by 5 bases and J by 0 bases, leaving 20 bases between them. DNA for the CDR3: TGTGCCAGCAGTCCGAAACTGAATCCTATTTTCTCCTACAATGAGCAGTTCTTC. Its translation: CASSPKLNPIFSYNEQFF.

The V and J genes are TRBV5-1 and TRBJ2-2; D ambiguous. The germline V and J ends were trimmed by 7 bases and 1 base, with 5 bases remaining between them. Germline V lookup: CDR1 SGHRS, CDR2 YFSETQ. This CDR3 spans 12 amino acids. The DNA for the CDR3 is TGCGCCAGCCTGGGGAACACCGGGGAGCTGTTTTTT. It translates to CASLGNTGELFF.

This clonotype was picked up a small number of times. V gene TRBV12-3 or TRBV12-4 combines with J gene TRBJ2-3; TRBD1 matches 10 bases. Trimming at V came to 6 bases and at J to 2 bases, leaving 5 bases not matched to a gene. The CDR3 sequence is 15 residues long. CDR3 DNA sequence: TGTGCCAGCAGCACGGGACAGGGGATCACAGATACGCAGTATTTT. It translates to CASSTGQGITDTQYF.

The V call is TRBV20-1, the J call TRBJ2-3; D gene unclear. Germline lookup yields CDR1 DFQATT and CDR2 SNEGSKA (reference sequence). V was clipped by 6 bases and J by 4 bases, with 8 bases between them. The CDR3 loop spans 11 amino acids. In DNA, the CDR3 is TGCAGTGCCCAGCTCGCAGATACGCAGTATTTT. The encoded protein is CSAQLADTQYF.

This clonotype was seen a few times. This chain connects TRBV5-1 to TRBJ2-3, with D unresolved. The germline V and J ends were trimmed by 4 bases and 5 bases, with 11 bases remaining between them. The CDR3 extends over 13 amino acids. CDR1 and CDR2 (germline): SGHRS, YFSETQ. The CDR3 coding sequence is TGCGCCAGCAGCCCCGGACCGGGAGATACGCAGTATTTT. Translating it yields CASSPGPGDTQYF.

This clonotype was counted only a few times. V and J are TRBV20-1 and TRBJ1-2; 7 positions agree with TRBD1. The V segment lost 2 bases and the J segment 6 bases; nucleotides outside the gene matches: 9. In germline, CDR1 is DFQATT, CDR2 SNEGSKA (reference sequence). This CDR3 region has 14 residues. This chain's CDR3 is CSARRDRDSDGYTF. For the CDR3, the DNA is TGCAGTGCTAGACGAGACAGGGATTCAGATGGCTACACCTTC.